This is a list of T cell receptor beta chains from one sample in a study of blood T cell repertoires in COVID-19. TCRdb's copy holds only in-frame clones and misses some; the assay was immunoSEQ multiplex PCR. The sample has 200,000 to 250,000 clones, approximately 78% seen once. Sequenced: peripheral blood. These receptors all come from a young woman with acute or convalescent COVID-19. Each CDR3 is given with its conserved first and last residue. Fields, in order: CDR3 protein, CDR3 DNA, J gene, D gene, V gene, clone size. The D gene is left open where the match is weak. Clone size appears in some rows only: once, few, many, or a class for an expanded clone.

CASSPQLAGNTGELFF,TGTGCCAGCAGCCCCCAACTAGCGGGAAACACCGGGGAGCTGTTTTTT,TRBJ2-2,TRBD2,TRBV3-1/TRBV3-2,.
CASSRTTSGRPPLNEQFF,TGTGCCAGCAGCAGAACGACTAGCGGGAGGCCCCCCCTCAATGAGCAGTTCTTC,TRBJ2-1,.,TRBV21-1,.
CAGGWSPLGGYTF,TGTGCCGGGGGGTGGTCCCCCTTGGGAGGCTACACCTTC,TRBJ1-2,.,TRBV12-3/TRBV12-4,few
CASRGQGAGANVLTF,TGTGCCAGCCGAGGACAGGGGGCTGGGGCCAACGTCCTGACTTTC,TRBJ2-6,TRBD1,TRBV27,.
CASSQATGNQPQHF,TGTGCCAGCAGCCAAGCGACAGGGAATCAGCCCCAGCATTTT,TRBJ1-5,TRBD1,TRBV3-1/TRBV3-2,.
CASSYSTGVTEAFF,TGTGCCAGCAGTTACTCGACCGGGGTTACTGAAGCTTTCTTT,TRBJ1-1,.,TRBV6-6,.
CASRSREQGPQHF,TGTGCCAGCAGGTCCAGAGAACAGGGGCCCCAGCATTTT,TRBJ1-5,.,TRBV12-3/TRBV12-4,.
CASSYGRQMQETQYF,TGTGCCAGCAGTTACGGGAGGCAGATGCAAGAGACCCAGTACTTC,TRBJ2-5,.,TRBV6-2/TRBV6-3,once
CATSSQNTIYF,TGTGCCACCAGCAGTCAAAACACCATATATTTT,TRBJ1-3,.,TRBV15,.
CASSLGDRRGGGVWFF,TGTGCCAGCAGCTTAGGGGACAGGAGGGGAGGTGGGGTGTGGTTCTTC,TRBJ2-1,TRBD1,TRBV11-2,few
CASSLLSRREEAFF,TGTGCCAGCAGCTTGTTGTCCCGCCGGGAGGAAGCTTTCTTT,TRBJ1-1,.,TRBV5-4,.
CASSQEAMGWSGRRYEQYF,TGTGCCAGCAGCCAAGAAGCCATGGGTTGGAGCGGGAGGCGGTACGAGCAGTACTTC,TRBJ2-7,TRBD2,TRBV3-1/TRBV3-2,.
CASSSGTGGSGANVLTF,TGTGCCAGCAGCTCGGGGACAGGGGGCTCTGGGGCCAACGTCCTGACTTTC,TRBJ2-6,TRBD1,TRBV9,.
CASSSNRDTEAFF,TGCGCCAGCAGCTCAAACAGAGACACTGAAGCTTTCTTT,TRBJ1-1,.,TRBV5-1,.
CASSLGGQPAYGYTF,TGTGCCAGCAGCTTGGGGGGACAGCCTGCCTATGGCTACACCTTC,TRBJ1-2,TRBD1,TRBV5-5,once
CASSILKDRGGLANTGELFF,TGTGCCAGTAGTATACTGAAGGACAGGGGGGGGTTGGCGAACACCGGGGAGCTGTTTTTT,TRBJ2-2,TRBD1,TRBV19,.
CASVSASGAGSSYEQYF,TGTGCCAGCGTCTCGGCTAGCGGGGCCGGCAGCTCCTACGAGCAGTACTTC,TRBJ2-7,TRBD2,TRBV5-6,.
CSVEDPAPLADNSPLHF,TGCAGCGTTGAAGATCCGGCGCCCCTAGCGGATAATTCACCCCTCCACTTT,TRBJ1-6,.,TRBV29-1,once
CASTPRVSSGNTIYF,TGTGCCAGCACCCCTAGAGTCAGCTCTGGAAACACCATATATTTT,TRBJ1-3,.,TRBV9,.
CASSKQGPAYEQYF,TGTGCCAGCAGCAAACAGGGGCCCGCCTACGAGCAGTACTTC,TRBJ2-7,TRBD1,TRBV27,.
CASRPGTANTGELFF,TGTGCCAGCAGACCCGGGACTGCAAACACCGGGGAGCTGTTTTTT,TRBJ2-2,.,TRBV6-6,.
CASSYLAGGETQYF,TGTGCCAGCAGCTACCTAGCGGGAGGAGAGACCCAGTACTTC,TRBJ2-5,TRBD2,TRBV13,.
CASSQDLGPGLGDYEQYF,TGCGCCAGCAGCCAAGATCTTGGTCCGGGACTAGGTGACTACGAGCAGTACTTC,TRBJ2-7,TRBD2,TRBV4-3,.
CASSSPGTSGNTGELFF,TGTGCCAGCAGCTCGCCAGGGACTAGCGGGAACACCGGGGAGCTGTTTTTT,TRBJ2-2,TRBD2,TRBV5-6,.
CASLEGNEQYF,TGTGCCAGCTTGGAGGGAAACGAGCAGTACTTC,TRBJ2-7,.,TRBV11-2,.
CASSLNRGGNGYTF,TGTGCCAGCAGCTTAAACAGGGGAGGTAATGGCTACACCTTC,TRBJ1-2,TRBD1,TRBV7-2,once
CASSQDLGGRAIEQYF,TGCGCCAGCAGCCAAGATCTTGGCGGGAGGGCCATCGAGCAGTACTTC,TRBJ2-7,TRBD2,TRBV4-1,.
CASSYGSRTGGEGYTF,TGCGCCAGCAGCTATGGCTCCAGGACAGGAGGCGAAGGCTACACCTTC,TRBJ1-2,TRBD1,TRBV5-1,.
CARSLVPGTQEKYSNQPQHF,TGTGCCAGAAGCTTGGTTCCGGGTACACAGGAGAAATATAGCAATCAGCCCCAGCATTTT,TRBJ1-5,.,TRBV5-3,few
CAISGRDTGELFF,TGTGCCATCAGTGGACGGGACACCGGGGAGCTGTTTTTT,TRBJ2-2,.,TRBV10-3,.
CASSQAPLPSEQYF,TGTGCCAGCAGCCAGGCACCCCTACCCTCCGAGCAGTACTTC,TRBJ2-7,.,TRBV7-6,.
CATSKSSTRQGRNSPLHF,TGTGCCACCAGCAAATCATCCACTAGACAGGGCCGGAATTCACCCCTCCACTTT,TRBJ1-6,TRBD1,TRBV15,.
CAWSGGQGAGKQYF,TGTGCCTGGAGTGGCGGGCAGGGGGCTGGGAAGCAGTACTTC,TRBJ2-7,TRBD1,TRBV30,.
CASSMRRADHYGYTF,TGTGCCAGTAGTATGAGGAGGGCGGACCACTATGGCTACACCTTC,TRBJ1-2,.,TRBV19,.
CASSPGLASYNEQFF,TGTGCCAGCAGTCCTGGACTGGCCAGCTACAATGAGCAGTTCTTC,TRBJ2-1,.,TRBV7-2,.
CAWSPQGGASGYGYTF,TGTGCCTGGAGTCCACAGGGGGGGGCGAGTGGATATGGCTACACCTTC,TRBJ1-2,TRBD1,TRBV30,few
CASSGSVGIASGYTF,TGCGCCAGCAGCGGGTCCGTCGGCATAGCCAGTGGCTACACCTTC,TRBJ1-2,.,TRBV5-1,.
CASSRGDRYNEQFF,TGTGCCAGTAGTAGGGGGGACAGGTACAATGAGCAGTTCTTC,TRBJ2-1,TRBD1,TRBV19,.
CASSQAPGPTNEKLFF,TGCGCCAGCAGCCAAGCCCCAGGGCCAACTAATGAAAAACTGTTTTTT,TRBJ1-4,.,TRBV4-3,.
CASSTRQGNYGYTF,TGCGCCAGCAGCACCCGACAGGGGAACTATGGCTACACCTTC,TRBJ1-2,TRBD1,TRBV5-1,.
CASMVWREPFEQYF,TGTGCCAGCATGGTCTGGAGGGAGCCCTTTGAGCAGTACTTC,TRBJ2-7,.,TRBV28,.
CASSLDAGQGPNSPLHF,TGTGCCAGCAGCTTGGACGCCGGACAGGGACCCAATTCACCCCTCCACTTT,TRBJ1-6,TRBD1,TRBV5-5,.
CASTRQGNTEAFF,TGTGCCAGCACCCGACAGGGGAACACTGAAGCTTTCTTT,TRBJ1-1,TRBD1,TRBV6-5,.
CATSGGINEQFF,TGTGCCACCTCGGGCGGGATCAATGAGCAGTTCTTC,TRBJ2-1,.,TRBV25-1,once
CAISRDRPNYNSPLHF,TGTGCCATCAGCCGGGACAGGCCTAATTATAATTCACCCCTCCACTTT,TRBJ1-6,TRBD1,TRBV10-3,once
CASSPSGLQLTGELFF,TGTGCCAGCTCACCTTCAGGACTTCAACTCACCGGGGAGCTGTTTTTT,TRBJ2-2,.,TRBV18,few
CASREHSNQPQHF,TGTGCCAGCCGGGAGCATAGCAATCAGCCCCAGCATTTT,TRBJ1-5,.,TRBV28,.
CASRFGDSRTDTQYF,TGTGCCAGCAGATTTGGAGACTCGCGCACAGATACGCAGTATTTT,TRBJ2-3,.,TRBV27,.
CAGHLAGGAGELFF,TGTGCCGGACACTTAGCGGGGGGGGCCGGGGAGCTGTTTTTT,TRBJ2-2,TRBD2,TRBV30,.
CASSNWGGSPLHF,TGTGCCAGCAGCAATTGGGGCGGTTCACCCCTCCACTTT,TRBJ1-6,.,TRBV5-6,once
CASSPGAYGYTF,TGTGCCAGCAGCCCGGGAGCCTATGGCTACACCTTC,TRBJ1-2,.,TRBV14,few
CASSYGQSSYEQYF,TGTGCCAGCAGCTACGGACAGAGCTCCTACGAGCAGTACTTC,TRBJ2-7,.,TRBV7-9,.
CASSGHQGNYGYTF,TGTGCCAGCAGCGGACACCAGGGTAACTATGGCTACACCTTC,TRBJ1-2,.,TRBV28,.